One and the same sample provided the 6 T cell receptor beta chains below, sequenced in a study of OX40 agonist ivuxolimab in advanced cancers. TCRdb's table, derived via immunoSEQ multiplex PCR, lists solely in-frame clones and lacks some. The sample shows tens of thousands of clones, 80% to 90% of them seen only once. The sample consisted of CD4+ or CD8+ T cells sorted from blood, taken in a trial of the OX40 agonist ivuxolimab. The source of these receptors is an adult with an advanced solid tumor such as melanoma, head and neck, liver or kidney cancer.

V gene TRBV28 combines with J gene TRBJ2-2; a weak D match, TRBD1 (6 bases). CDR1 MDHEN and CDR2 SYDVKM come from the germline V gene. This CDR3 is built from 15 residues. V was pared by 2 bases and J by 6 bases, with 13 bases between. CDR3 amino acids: CASSLQGTSAGELFF. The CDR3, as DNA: TGTGCCAGCAGTTTACAGGGGACCTCCGCCGGGGAGCTGTTTTTT. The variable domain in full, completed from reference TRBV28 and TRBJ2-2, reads DVKVTQSSRYLVKRTGEKVFLECVQDMDHENMFWYRQDPGLGLRLIYFSYDVKMKEKGDIPEGYSVSREKKERFSLILESASTNQTSMYLCASSLQGTSAGELFFGEGSRLTVL.

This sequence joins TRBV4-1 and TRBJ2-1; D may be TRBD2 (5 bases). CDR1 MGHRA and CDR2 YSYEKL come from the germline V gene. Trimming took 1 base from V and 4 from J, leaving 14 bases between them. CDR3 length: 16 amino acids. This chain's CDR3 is CASSQASSSGYNEQFF. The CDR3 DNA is TGCGCCAGCAGCCAAGCGAGTAGCTCGGGGTACAATGAGCAGTTCTTC.

CDR3 sequence (DNA): TGTGCCAGCAGTTACCTGGGACAGCTCGACGAGCAGTACTTC. Amino acid sequence: CASSYLGQLDEQYF. The chain joins TRBV6-5 to TRBJ2-7, with TRBD1 matching over 7 bases. The CDR3 runs to 14 residues. The V segment lost 2 bases and the J segment 5 bases; nucleotides outside the gene matches: 6. Germline CDR1 is MNHEY and CDR2 is SVGAGI.

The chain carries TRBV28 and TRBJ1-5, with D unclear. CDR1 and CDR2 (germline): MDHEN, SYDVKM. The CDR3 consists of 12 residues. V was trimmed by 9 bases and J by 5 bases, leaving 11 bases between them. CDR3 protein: CASRLGDQPQHF. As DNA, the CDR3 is TGTGCCAGTCGTCTCGGGGATCAGCCCCAGCATTTT.

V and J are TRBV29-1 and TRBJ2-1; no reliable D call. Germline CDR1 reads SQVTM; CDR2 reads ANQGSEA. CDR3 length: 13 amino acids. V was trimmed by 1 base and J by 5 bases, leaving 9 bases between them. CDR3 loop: CSVEGVANNEQFF. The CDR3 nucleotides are TGCAGCGTTGAAGGGGTAGCCAACAATGAGCAGTTCTTC.

The CDR3 nucleotides are TGTGCCAGCAGCTTCATACAGGGGGCTAATGAGCAGTTCTTC. Encoded protein: CASSFIQGANEQFF. The chain carries TRBV7-9 and TRBJ2-1; TRBD1 matches 9 bases. Germline values: CDR1 SEHNR, CDR2 FQNEAQ (reference sequence). The CDR3 loop spans 14 amino acids. Trimming took 3 bases from V and 7 from J; bases not matched to a gene: 4.